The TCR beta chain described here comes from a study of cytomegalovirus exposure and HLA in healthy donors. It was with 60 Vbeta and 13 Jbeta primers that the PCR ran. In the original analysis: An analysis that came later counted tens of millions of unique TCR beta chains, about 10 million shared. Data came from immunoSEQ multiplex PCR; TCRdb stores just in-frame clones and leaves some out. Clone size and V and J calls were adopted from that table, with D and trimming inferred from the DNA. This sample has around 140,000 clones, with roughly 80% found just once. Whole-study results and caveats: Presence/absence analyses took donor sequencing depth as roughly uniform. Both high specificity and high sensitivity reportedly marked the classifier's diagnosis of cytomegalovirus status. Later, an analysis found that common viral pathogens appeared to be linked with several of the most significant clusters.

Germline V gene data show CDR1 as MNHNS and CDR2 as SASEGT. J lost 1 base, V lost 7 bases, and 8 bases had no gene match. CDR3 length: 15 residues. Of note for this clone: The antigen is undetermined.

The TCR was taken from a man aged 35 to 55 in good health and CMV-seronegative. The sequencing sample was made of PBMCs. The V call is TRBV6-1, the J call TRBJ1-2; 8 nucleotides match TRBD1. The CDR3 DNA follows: TGTGCCAGCACGCTCTCGGACAGGGTTAACTATGGCTACACCTTC. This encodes CASTLSDRVNYGYTF.